Given below is one T cell receptor (beta chain) in context. Within the sample, other DNA sequences also encode this same CDR3. This entry is derived from a study of blood T cell repertoires in COVID-19. The method was immunoSEQ multiplex PCR; TCRdb's version includes in-frame clones alone and lacks a portion of them. Among 150,000 or so clones, approximately 80% were seen once, and the ten largest hold approximately 10%. This clonotype was obtained from a woman aged 45-65 years with acute or convalescent COVID-19. Sequenced: peripheral blood.

This CDR3 reads CASSLGQGVGSPLHF. CDR3 nucleotides: TGTGCCAGCAGCTTGGGTCAGGGCGTGGGTTCACCCCTCCACTTT. V and J are TRBV5-6 and TRBJ1-6; D perhaps matches TRBD1 (5 bases). The CDR3 spans 15 residues. Trimming took 0 bases from V and 9 from J, leaving 13 bases between them. Germline values: CDR1 SGHDT, CDR2 YYEEEE.